This T cell receptor (beta chain) was documented in a study of vaccination effects on CD4 cells after COVID-19. Study results and limitations: There was marked clonal contraction among infection- and vaccine-induced clones late after vaccination. After vaccination of healthy people, only 1 of 255 vaccine-induced clones cross-reacted with common cold coronaviruses.

Sequencing was preceded by expansion of antigen-specific CD4+ T cells with viral peptide pools in the ViraFEST assay. Scientists isolated CD4+ T cells after an approximately 10-day culture period ended. People in the vaccine group had not been infected with SARS-CoV-2 before, and their nucleocapsid antibodies were negative. The authors exchanged half the medium for IL-2 medium on days 3 and 7. The repertoire was sequenced with immunoSEQ multiplex PCR; TCRdb's copy has only in-frame clones and lacks some. Among tens of thousands of clones, around 72% were seen once, and the ten largest hold approximately 4%. Comment on this clone: Its matching antigen is unknown.

CDR3 size: 16 residues. The germline V gene has CDR1 KGHDR and CDR2 SFDVKD. Trimming took 3 bases from V and 2 from J; bases not matched to a gene: 4. This TCR was sampled from a human donor who received a COVID-19 vaccine. The chain employs TRBV24-1 and TRBJ1-5; 9 bases map to TRBD1. The sample here was CD4+ T cells from PBMCs cultured with HCoV-OC43 spike peptides, taken before COVID-19 vaccination. The subset: HCoV-OC43 spike overlapping peptide pool stimulation. In nucleotides, the CDR3 is TGTGCCACCAGTGATGCGACAGGGGGTGGCAATCAGCCCCAGCATTTT. Its translation: CATSDATGGGNQPQHF.